This entry lists 12 T cell receptor beta chains sequenced from one sample in a study of blood T cell repertoires in COVID-19. TCRdb's copy holds only in-frame clones and misses some; the assay was immunoSEQ multiplex PCR. Found here are 110,000 to 150,000 clones, around nine tenths of them singletons; the top ten hold roughly 2.9%. Sequences were obtained from peripheral blood. These receptors were obtained from a man between 60 and 75 years old with active or convalescent COVID-19.

The chain links TRBV6-2 or TRBV6-3 to TRBJ1-6; possible D gene TRBD1, 6 bases. The CDR3 sequence is 14 residues long. Germline lookup yields CDR1 MNHEY and CDR2 SVGEGT. Between the trimmed V and J ends, which lost 5 bases and 11 bases, there was a span of 16 bases. CDR3 residues: CASSALIRGTPLHF. The CDR3 nucleotides are TGTGCCAGCAGTGCTTTGATCAGGGGTACACCCCTCCACTTT.

V is TRBV7-2 and J is TRBJ2-5; the D gene is possibly TRBD1 (5 bases). Germline assignment: CDR1 SGHTA and CDR2 FQGNSA. This CDR3 contains 13 residues. Trimming removed 5 bases at V and 5 bases at J, with 12 bases between. The CDR3 is CASSPGAGETQYF. CDR3 sequence (DNA): TGTGCCAGCAGCCCGGGCGCAGGGGAGACCCAGTACTTC.

The rearrangement links TRBV18 to TRBJ1-6; D perhaps matches TRBD1 (5 bases). The V gene lost 3 bases and the J gene lost 14 bases, with 14 bases spanning the gap. The CDR3 covers 13 residues. Germline assignment: CDR1 KGHSH and CDR2 LQKENI. The CDR3 coding sequence is TGTGCCAGCTCACCGGATGACAGAGGTGCCCTCCACTTT. Amino acid sequence: CASSPDDRGALHF.

CDR3 coding DNA: TGTGCCAGCAGTTACTCCCGGGTTAGCACAGATACGCAGTATTTT. Translated: CASSYSRVSTDTQYF. The chain employs TRBV6-5 and TRBJ2-3; no clear D gene. Trimming shortened V by 0 bases and J by 0 bases, and 7 bases separated the two germline ends. Germline values: CDR1 MNHEY, CDR2 SVGAGI. There are 15 residues in the CDR3.

The chain is built from TRBV7-2 and TRBJ2-1; D remains ambiguous. The CDR3 sequence is 12 residues long. Trimming took 3 bases from V and 4 from J, leaving 4 bases between them. Germline V gives CDR1 SGHTA, CDR2 FQGNSA. The CDR3 is CASSLSYNEQFF. In DNA form, the CDR3 reads TGTGCCAGCAGCTTGTCTTACAATGAGCAGTTCTTC.

This chain connects TRBV6-5 to TRBJ1-3; 8 bases align to TRBD1. J gave up 4 bases and V 4 bases, and 3 bases lay outside the gene matches. Germline lookup yields CDR1 MNHEY and CDR2 SVGAGI. This CDR3 has 14 residues. DNA for the CDR3: TGTGCCAGCAGTTTCGGACAGGGAGGAAACACCATATATTTT. The encoded protein is CASSFGQGGNTIYF.

This clone was found a few times. V is TRBV7-2 and J is TRBJ1-6; 7 bases line up with TRBD1. Trimming removed 2 bases from V and 5 bases from J; junction bases left unmatched: 3. The length of the CDR3 is 15 residues. The V gene's germline CDR1 is SGHTA and CDR2 FQGNSA. The CDR3 DNA follows: TGTGCCAGCAGCTTACAGGGGGTTAATAATTCACCCCTCCACTTT. It specifies CASSLQGVNNSPLHF.

The V gene is TRBV11-3, the J gene TRBJ2-1; maybe TRBD2 (7 bases). The CDR3 totals 17 residues. CDR1 SGHNT and CDR2 YENEEA come from the germline V gene. The V end lost 7 bases, the J end lost 7 bases, and 26 bases lay between the germline ends. CDR3 DNA: TGTGCCAGCACCCTAATAGGGGGGAGGGTTTATAGGAATGAGCAGTTCTTC. Translating gives CASTLIGGRVYRNEQFF.

This clone was counted only a few times. The chain is built from TRBV3-1 (or the pseudogene TRBV3-2) and TRBJ2-2; 11 bases map to TRBD2. CDR3 length equals 18 residues. Trimming removed 7 bases from V and 1 base from J; junction bases left unmatched: 11. Germline V gene sequence: CDR1 LGHDT, CDR2 YNNKEL (reference sequence). As DNA, the CDR3 is TGTGCCAGCATCCTAATCCCGGGACTAGCGGAGAACACCGGGGAGCTGTTTTTT. This encodes CASILIPGLAENTGELFF.

This chain connects TRBV3-1 (or the pseudogene TRBV3-2) to TRBJ1-2; 8 bases align to TRBD1. This CDR3 is 13 amino acids long. The germline V gene has CDR1 LGHDT and CDR2 YNNKEL (reference sequence). The J segment lost 4 bases and the V segment lost 4 bases, leaving 2 bases of the junction unmatched. CDR3: CASSRTGGYGYTF. In nucleotides, the CDR3 is TGTGCCAGCAGCCGCACAGGGGGCTATGGCTACACCTTC.

The rearrangement uses TRBV5-1 and TRBJ1-4; 8 nucleotides agree with TRBD1. CDR1 is SGHRS and CDR2 is YFSETQ in the germline V gene. There are 17 residues in the CDR3. The junction had 7 bases not matched to a gene; V was cut back by 1 base and J by 2 bases. CDR3 DNA sequence: TGCGCCAGCAGCTTGCGGGGACAGGTCGACACTAATGAAAAACTGTTTTTT. Protein sequence: CASSLRGQVDTNEKLFF.

This sequence joins TRBV28 and TRBJ1-6; D not certain. V was cut by 6 bases and J by 9 bases, with 9 bases left in between. CDR3 size: 12 residues. CDR1 and CDR2 (germline): MDHEN, SYDVKM. The CDR3 spells CASREGSSPLHF. The CDR3 region has the DNA TGTGCCAGCAGGGAGGGTAGTTCACCCCTCCACTTT.